The clone carrying this T cell receptor (beta chain) was recorded at least ten times. Its antigen is undetermined. Researchers took RNA transcripts and amplified TCR beta CDR3 regions from them. A first-round RT-PCR used HTBI primers, followed by a second-round multiplex PCR. MiXCR, applied by TCRdb to the multiplex PCR reads, yields one record per CDR3 protein. This table has about 550,000 distinct CDR3 sequences, about 40% appearing once. The data are from a study of Graves' ophthalmopathy and Graves' hyperthyroidism. The overall study: No ophthalmopathy within 18 months of follow-up signified stable hyperthyroidism.

The ends lost 3 bases at V and 8 bases at J; junction bases unmatched: 6. The CDR3 covers 13 residues. Germline V lookup: CDR1 DFQATT, CDR2 SNEGSKA (reference sequence). General observations from the study: Most thyroid-expanded clonotypes exceeding 0.001 frequency were also found in blood.

The V gene is TRBV20-1, the J gene TRBJ2-7; 11 positions agree with TRBD2. The TCR originated in an adult man with Graves' hyperthyroidism. Input material: peripheral blood or thyroid tissue (not recorded which). CDR3 amino acids: CSARVAGGPQQYF. The CDR3 DNA reads TGCAGTGCTAGGGTAGCGGGAGGGCCGCAGCAGTACTTC.